The sequence of this TCR beta chain was determined in a study of post-analysis software for immune sequencing data. Study summary: Relapsing-remitting, secondary progressive and progressive-relapsing courses of multiple sclerosis were included. Study-level points and caveats: Controls had significantly higher normalized Chao1 diversity than multiple sclerosis patients. Samples from one preparation batch, clustered by F measure, grouped strongly together. Included in a set of four or five TRBV segments more frequent in patients than controls were TRBV5-6, TRBV5-1 and TRBV20-1.

Between the trimmed V and J ends, which lost 3 bases and 0 bases, there was a span of 17 bases. CDR3 length equals 17 residues. Germline lookup yields CDR1 SEHNR and CDR2 FQNEAQ (reference sequence). This clonotype was counted between two and nine times. Its antigen remains unidentified. Every TCR beta cDNA library bore unique molecular identifiers. TCRdb re-called the PCR reads with MiXCR, one entry per CDR3 protein. This sample has hundreds of thousands of distinct CDR3 sequences; 59% occur once, and the top ten carry around 10%. The TCR comes from a girl aged 2 to 9 with multiple sclerosis. The chain links TRBV7-9 to TRBJ2-5; no reliable D call. The material sequenced was blood. CDR3 nucleotide sequence: TGTGCCAGCAGCTTGGCGTACCCCCTCCGGGACCAAGAGACCCAGTACTTC. Translation gives CASSLAYPLRDQETQYF.